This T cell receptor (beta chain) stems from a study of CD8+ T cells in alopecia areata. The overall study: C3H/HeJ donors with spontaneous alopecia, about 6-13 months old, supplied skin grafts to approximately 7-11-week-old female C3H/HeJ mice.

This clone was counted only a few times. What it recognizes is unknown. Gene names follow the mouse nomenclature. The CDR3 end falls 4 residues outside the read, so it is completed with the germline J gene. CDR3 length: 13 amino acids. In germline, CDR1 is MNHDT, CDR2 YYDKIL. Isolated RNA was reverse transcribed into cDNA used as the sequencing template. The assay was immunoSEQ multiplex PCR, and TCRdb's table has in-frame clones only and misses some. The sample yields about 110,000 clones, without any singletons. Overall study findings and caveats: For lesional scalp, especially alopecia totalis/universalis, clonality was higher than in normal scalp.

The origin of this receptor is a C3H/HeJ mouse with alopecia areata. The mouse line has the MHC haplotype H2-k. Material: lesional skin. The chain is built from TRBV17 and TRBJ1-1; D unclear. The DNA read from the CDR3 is TGTGCTAGCAGTAGAAGGCAGGCGACA. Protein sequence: CASSRRQAT. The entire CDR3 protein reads CASSRRQATEVFF.